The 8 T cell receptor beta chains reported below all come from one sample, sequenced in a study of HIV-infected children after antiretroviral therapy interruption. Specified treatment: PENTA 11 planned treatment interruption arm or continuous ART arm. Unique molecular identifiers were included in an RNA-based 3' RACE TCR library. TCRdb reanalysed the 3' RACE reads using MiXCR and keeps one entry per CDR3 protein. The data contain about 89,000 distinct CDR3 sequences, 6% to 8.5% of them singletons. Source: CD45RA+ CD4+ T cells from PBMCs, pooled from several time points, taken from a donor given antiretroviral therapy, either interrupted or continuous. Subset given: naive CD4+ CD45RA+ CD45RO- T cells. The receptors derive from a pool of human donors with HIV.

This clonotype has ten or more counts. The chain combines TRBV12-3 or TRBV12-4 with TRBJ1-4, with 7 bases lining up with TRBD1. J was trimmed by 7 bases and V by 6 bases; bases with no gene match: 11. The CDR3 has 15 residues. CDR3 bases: TGTGCCAGCAGGGACCCAGGGGGTCGGCGTGAAAAACTGTTTTTT. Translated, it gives CASRDPGGRREKLFF.

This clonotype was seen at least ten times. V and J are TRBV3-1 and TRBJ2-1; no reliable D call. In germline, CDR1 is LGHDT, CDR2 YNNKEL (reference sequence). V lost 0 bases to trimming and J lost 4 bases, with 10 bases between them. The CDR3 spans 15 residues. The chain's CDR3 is CASSQEVQDYNEQFF. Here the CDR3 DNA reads TGTGCCAGCAGCCAAGAGGTTCAGGATTACAATGAGCAGTTCTTC.

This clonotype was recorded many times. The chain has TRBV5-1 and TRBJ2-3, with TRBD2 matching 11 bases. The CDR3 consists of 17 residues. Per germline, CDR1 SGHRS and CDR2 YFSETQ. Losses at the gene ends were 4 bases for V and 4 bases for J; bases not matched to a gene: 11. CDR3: CASSGRIAGGRPDTQYF. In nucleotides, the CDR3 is TGCGCCAGCAGCGGACGGATAGCGGGGGGGCGGCCAGATACGCAGTATTTT.

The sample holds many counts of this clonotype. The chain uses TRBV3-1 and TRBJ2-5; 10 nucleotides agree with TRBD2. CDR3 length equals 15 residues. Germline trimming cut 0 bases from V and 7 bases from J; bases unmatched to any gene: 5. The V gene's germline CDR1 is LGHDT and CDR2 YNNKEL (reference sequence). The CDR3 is CASSQEGLAGATQYF. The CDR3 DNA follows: TGTGCCAGCAGCCAAGAGGGGCTAGCGGGGGCGACCCAGTACTTC.

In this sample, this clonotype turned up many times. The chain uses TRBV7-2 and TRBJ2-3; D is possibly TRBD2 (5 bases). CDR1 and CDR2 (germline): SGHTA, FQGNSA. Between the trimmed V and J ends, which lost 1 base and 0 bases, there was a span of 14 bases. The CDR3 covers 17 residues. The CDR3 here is CASSLVAGLLSTDTQYF. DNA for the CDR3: TGTGCCAGCAGCTTAGTAGCTGGACTCCTGAGCACAGATACGCAGTATTTT.

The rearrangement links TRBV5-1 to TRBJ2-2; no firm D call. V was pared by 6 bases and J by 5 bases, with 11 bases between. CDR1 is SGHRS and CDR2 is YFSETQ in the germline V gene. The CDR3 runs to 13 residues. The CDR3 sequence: CASNKAPTGELFF. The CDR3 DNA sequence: TGCGCCAGCAACAAGGCCCCGACCGGGGAGCTGTTTTTT.

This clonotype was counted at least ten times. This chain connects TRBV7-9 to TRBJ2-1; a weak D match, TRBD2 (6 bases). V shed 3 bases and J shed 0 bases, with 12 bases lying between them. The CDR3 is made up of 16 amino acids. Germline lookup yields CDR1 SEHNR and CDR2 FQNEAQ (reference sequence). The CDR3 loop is CASSFSWRGSYNEQFF. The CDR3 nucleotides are TGTGCCAGCAGCTTCAGTTGGAGGGGCTCCTACAATGAGCAGTTCTTC.

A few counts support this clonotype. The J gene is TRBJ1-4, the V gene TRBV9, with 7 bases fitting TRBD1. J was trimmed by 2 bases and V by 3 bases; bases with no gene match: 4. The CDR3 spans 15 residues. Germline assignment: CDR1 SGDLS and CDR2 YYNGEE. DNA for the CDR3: TGTGCCAGCAGCGACACAGGGGCCACTAATGAAAAACTGTTTTTT. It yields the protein CASSDTGATNEKLFF.